A single T cell receptor beta chain is shown here with its context. The data belong to a study of control samples from healthy donors and cancer patients. The data were produced by immunoSEQ multiplex PCR, yet TCRdb's version contains in-frame clones alone and is incomplete. The sample has some 410,000 clones; around 90% are singletons. Germline assignment: CDR1 SGHTA and CDR2 FQGTGA. J was trimmed by 2 bases and V by 3 bases; bases with no gene match: 4. The CDR3 spans 16 residues. The rearrangement joins TRBV7-3 to TRBJ2-6, with TRBD1 identical over 7 bases. This receptor was identified in a man aged 40-49 years with head and neck cancer. The source material was PBMCs. The CDR3 coding sequence is TGTGCCAGCAGCTTCACCACAGGGGCTGGGGCCAACGTCCTGACTTTC. Protein product: CASSFTTGAGANVLTF. The complete variable domain, with remaining parts taken from reference TRBV7-3 and TRBJ2-6, reads GAGVSQTPSNKVTEKGKYVELRCDPISGHTALYWYRQSLGQGPEFLIYFQGTGAADDSGLPNDRFFAVRPEGSVSTLKIQRTERGDSAVYLCASSFTTGAGANVLTFGAGSRLTVL.